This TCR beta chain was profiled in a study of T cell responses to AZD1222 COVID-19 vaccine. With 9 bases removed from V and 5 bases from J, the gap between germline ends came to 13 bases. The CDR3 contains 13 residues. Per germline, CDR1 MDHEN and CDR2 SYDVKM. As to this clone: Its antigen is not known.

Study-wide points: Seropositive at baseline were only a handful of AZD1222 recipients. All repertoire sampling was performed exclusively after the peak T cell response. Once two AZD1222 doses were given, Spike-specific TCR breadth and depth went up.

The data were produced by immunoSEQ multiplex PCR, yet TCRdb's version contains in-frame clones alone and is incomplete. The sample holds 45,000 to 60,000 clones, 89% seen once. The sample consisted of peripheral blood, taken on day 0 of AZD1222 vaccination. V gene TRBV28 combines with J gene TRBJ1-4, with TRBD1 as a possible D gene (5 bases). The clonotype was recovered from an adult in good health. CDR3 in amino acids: CASRGTPNEKLFF. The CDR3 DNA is TGTGCCAGTCGTGGGACCCCGAATGAAAAACTGTTTTTT.